The 26 T cell receptor beta chains below all came from one sample that was sequenced in a study of identical twins. Each CDR3 protein is one row after TCRdb ran MiXCR on the 5' RACE reads. The sample contains 650,000 to 750,000 distinct CDR3 sequences, around 20% of which appear only once. This sample was also put to use in a study of T cells expressing NK-cell markers.

The source material was PBMCs. Receptors originate from a woman between 18 and 29 years old in good health.

This clonotype was seen repeatedly, ten times or more. V and J are TRBV19 and TRBJ2-7, with a weak D call TRBD1 (5 bases). Looked up from germline, CDR1 is LNHDA and CDR2 is SQIVND (reference sequence). CDR3 length: 16 amino acids. Trimming shortened V by 4 bases and J by 0 bases, and 16 bases separated the two germline ends. The CDR3 protein is CASSTPYRQSSYEQYF. The CDR3 region has the DNA TGTGCCAGTAGTACGCCCTACAGACAGAGCTCCTACGAGCAGTACTTC.

This clonotype was seen more than once but under ten times. The J gene is TRBJ1-1, the V gene TRBV10-3; TRBD1 is a possible D gene (6 bases). Trimming left V 5 bases short and J 4 bases short, with 11 bases between. Germline V gene lookup returns CDR1 ENHRY and CDR2 SYGVKD. CDR3 length equals 13 residues. CDR3 protein: CAISPRGGTEAFF. In nucleotides, the CDR3 is TGTGCCATCAGTCCCAGGGGCGGCACTGAAGCTTTCTTT.

V gene TRBV7-3 combines with J gene TRBJ2-3, with D perhaps matching TRBD1 (5 bases). The CDR3 loop spans 17 amino acids. V was cut by 0 bases and J by 3 bases, with 16 bases left in between. Germline CDR1 SGHTA, CDR2 FQGTGA. The CDR3 protein is CASSLTLGRSGTDTQYF. CDR3 DNA sequence: TGTGCCAGCAGCTTAACGTTGGGGCGATCTGGTACAGATACGCAGTATTTT.

The rearrangement joins TRBV5-1 to TRBJ1-4; 8 bases agree with TRBD1. Germline values: CDR1 SGHRS, CDR2 YFSETQ. Unmatched junction bases numbered 4, after V lost 4 bases and J lost 2 bases. The CDR3 is 15 amino acids. CDR3 in amino acids: CASSEDRGTNEKLFF. The CDR3 bases are TGCGCCAGCAGCGAAGACAGGGGCACTAATGAAAAACTGTTTTTT.

The chain carries TRBV7-7 and TRBJ2-7; TRBD1 is a possible D gene (6 bases). The CDR3 is 15 residues long. V was trimmed by 1 base and J by 2 bases, leaving 12 bases between them. Germline CDR1 SSHAT, CDR2 FNYEAQ (reference sequence). CDR3 amino acids: CASSLVSGTPYEQYF. Here the CDR3 DNA reads TGTGCCAGCAGCTTAGTCTCGGGGACACCCTACGAGCAGTACTTC.

Points on this clonotype: At one boundary the junction diverges from the germline segment, which might be a read error. J is TRBJ2-2 and V is TRBV4-3; 8 bases are a match to TRBD2. This CDR3 contains 16 residues. The germline V gene encodes CDR1 LGHNA and CDR2 YSLEER. The CDR3 sequence is CASRQELADFTGELFF. The CDR3 bases are TGCGCCAGCAGACAAGAACTAGCGGACTTCACCGGGGAGCTGTTTTTT.

This clonotype appeared many times. The rearrangement uses TRBV6-1 and TRBJ2-1; 13 bases map to TRBD2. From germline, CDR1 is MNHNS and CDR2 SASEGT. Germline trimming cut 4 bases from V and 4 bases from J; bases unmatched to any gene: 1. The CDR3 has 15 amino acids. The CDR3 loop is CASSGLAGGYNEQFF. CDR3 DNA sequence: TGTGCCAGCAGTGGACTAGCGGGAGGTTACAATGAGCAGTTCTTC.

This clonotype has ten or more counts. This sequence joins TRBV6-2 or TRBV6-3 and TRBJ1-4, with D unclear. With 8 bases removed from V and 6 bases from J, the gap between germline ends came to 7 bases. CDR1 is MNHEY and CDR2 is SVGEGT in the germline V gene. The CDR3 totals 11 residues. This CDR3 is CASGRDEKLFF. CDR3 nucleotides: TGTGCCAGCGGACGGGATGAAAAACTGTTTTTT.

This chain joins TRBV3-1 and TRBJ2-7; 9 bases align to TRBD1. Germline assignment: CDR1 LGHDT and CDR2 YNNKEL (reference sequence). This CDR3 has 17 residues. J gave up 2 bases and V 2 bases, and 10 bases lay outside the gene matches. The CDR3 spells CASSQLPPGQGPYEQYF. Written as DNA, the CDR3 is TGTGCCAGCAGCCAATTGCCCCCGGGACAGGGTCCCTACGAGCAGTACTTC.

This clonotype has ten or more counts. This rearrangement joins TRBV7-2 to TRBJ2-1; D is uncertain. Germline V gives CDR1 SGHTA, CDR2 FQGNSA. The CDR3 consists of 15 residues. Trimming removed 5 bases at V and 6 bases at J, with 17 bases between. CDR3 nucleotide sequence: TGTGCCAGCAGCCCCGGAGAAGCAGGAGTCAATGAGCAGTTCTTC. It translates to CASSPGEAGVNEQFF.

The chain combines TRBV20-1 with TRBJ2-3; D is ambiguous. Germline CDR1 and CDR2: DFQATT and SNEGSKA (reference sequence). CDR3 length equals 13 residues. V was shortened by 5 bases and J by 0 bases, with 9 bases between the two germline ends. CDR3 protein: CSAQAHSTDTQYF. In DNA form, the CDR3 reads TGCAGTGCTCAAGCGCATAGCACAGATACGCAGTATTTT.

The rearrangement uses TRBV27 and TRBJ1-2, with TRBD1 matching over 10 bases. CDR3 length equals 14 residues. Trimming removed 6 bases from V and 0 bases from J; junction bases left unmatched: 1. The germline CDR1 and CDR2 sequences are MNHEY and SMNVEV (reference sequence). The CDR3 here is CASRGTGANYGYTF. The CDR3 nucleotides are TGTGCCAGCAGAGGGACAGGGGCTAACTATGGCTACACCTTC.

This clonotype was counted between two and nine times. This chain connects TRBV7-9 to TRBJ1-1; no reliable D call. Trimming left V 2 bases short and J 3 bases short, with 13 bases between. CDR1 is SEHNR and CDR2 is FQNEAQ in the germline V gene (reference sequence). This CDR3 contains 15 residues. CDR3 in amino acids: CASSLRGRGDTEAFF. In DNA, the CDR3 is TGTGCCAGCAGCTTAAGAGGGCGCGGGGACACTGAAGCTTTCTTT.

The V call is TRBV5-5, the J call TRBJ2-7; the D gene is possibly TRBD1 (6 bases). V lost 2 bases, J lost 4 bases, and 10 bases lay in between. This CDR3 contains 13 residues. Germline CDR1 SGHKS, CDR2 YYEKEE (reference sequence). CDR3: CASSFRQEYEQYF. CDR3 in DNA: TGTGCCAGCAGCTTTCGACAGGAATACGAGCAGTACTTC.

This clonotype came up many times. The chain joins TRBV6-5 to TRBJ2-5; 7 bases are a match to TRBD2. V lost 2 bases, J lost 5 bases, and 8 bases stayed unmatched. The CDR3 is made up of 15 amino acids. CDR1 is MNHEY and CDR2 is SVGAGI in the germline V gene. CDR3 nucleotides: TGTGCCAGCAGTTACAAAGCGGGACGAAGGGAGACCCAGTACTTC. Amino acids: CASSYKAGRRETQYF.

This clonotype was seen many times. This chain connects TRBV4-3 to TRBJ2-3; D ambiguous. Germline V gives CDR1 LGHNA, CDR2 YSLEER. V lost 1 base, J lost 5 bases, and 7 bases lay in between. The CDR3 is made up of 13 amino acids. The CDR3 loop is CASSQAHVDTQYF. DNA of the CDR3: TGCGCCAGCAGCCAAGCTCACGTAGATACGCAGTATTTT.

The chain joins TRBV9 to TRBJ2-1, with D unresolved. CDR3 length: 12 amino acids. Germline V lookup: CDR1 SGDLS, CDR2 YYNGEE. The V gene lost 7 bases and the J gene lost 9 bases, with 14 bases spanning the gap. The CDR3 DNA follows: TGTGCCAGCGGTTCCGAGCGATCTGAGCAGTTCTTC. This encodes CASGSERSEQFF.

This clonotype came up many times. The V gene is TRBV7-2, the J gene TRBJ1-2; 7 nucleotides line up with TRBD1. Germline CDR1 reads SGHTA; CDR2 reads FQGNSA. Trimming removed 0 bases from V and 6 bases from J; junction bases left unmatched: 1. The CDR3 is 13 amino acids. The CDR3 spells CASSLARGHGYTF. CDR3 bases: TGTGCCAGCAGCTTAGCTAGGGGGCATGGCTACACCTTC.

The chain recombines TRBV5-1 with TRBJ2-7; D unresolved. The CDR3 contains 14 residues. CDR1 is SGHRS, CDR2 YFSETQ, per germline. V was cut by 1 base and J by 0 bases, with 8 bases left in between. The CDR3 region is CASSLTVNSYEQYF. In nucleotides, the CDR3 is TGCGCCAGCAGCTTGACCGTTAACTCCTACGAGCAGTACTTC. Full variable domain (rest looked up from reference TRBV5-1 and TRBJ2-7): KAGVTQTPRYLIKTRGQQVTLSCSPISGHRSVSWYQQTPGQGLQFLFEYFSETQRNKGNFPGRFSGRQFSNSRSEMNVSTLELGDSALYLCASSLTVNSYEQYFGPGTRLTVT.

This chain joins TRBV12-3 or TRBV12-4 and TRBJ2-7; TRBD1 aligns across 10 bases. This CDR3 contains 13 residues. V lost 6 bases and J lost 5; bases outside the gene matches: 4. CDR3 sequence: CASRRDRGHEQYF. The CDR3 coding sequence is TGTGCCAGCAGGAGGGACAGGGGCCACGAGCAGTACTTC.

This clonotype was found many times. CDR3 nucleotide sequence: TGTGCCACCAGTGATTTGACCCGGAAGTTCTTC. Its protein product is CATSDLTRKFF. The J gene is TRBJ2-1, the V gene TRBV24-1; no clear D. The CDR3 contains 11 residues. CDR1 is KGHDR and CDR2 is SFDVKD in the germline V gene. Trimming shortened V by 0 bases and J by 14 bases, and 7 bases separated the two germline ends.

This sequence joins TRBV10-3 and TRBJ2-6; no clear D gene. V dropped 7 bases and J dropped 0 bases, with 4 bases sitting between them. This CDR3 has 13 amino acids. Germline V gene sequence: CDR1 ENHRY, CDR2 SYGVKD. The CDR3 sequence: CAITASGANVLTF. The CDR3 DNA reads as TGTGCCATCACAGCCTCTGGGGCCAACGTCCTGACTTTC.

This clonotype was seen many times. The chain has TRBV12-3 or TRBV12-4 and TRBJ2-2; no definite D call. CDR3 length: 13 amino acids. With 2 bases removed from V and 5 bases from J, the gap between germline ends came to 6 bases. The CDR3 region is CASSLLRTGELFF. CDR3 nucleotides: TGTGCCAGCAGTTTATTACGAACCGGGGAGCTGTTTTTT.

This clonotype showed up just a few times. V is TRBV21-1 and J is TRBJ1-2. TRBV21-1 is flagged as a pseudogene. The CDR3 extends over 11 amino acids. This chain's CDR3 is CATVLGYGYTF. DNA of the CDR3: TGTGCCACCGTTTTGGGCTATGGCTACACCTTC.

This clonotype was observed a few times. The chain carries TRBV5-6 and TRBJ1-2; D unresolved. Trimming took off 4 bases at V and 0 bases at J, with 10 bases between the two ends. Germline V CDR1 and CDR2: SGHDT, YYEEEE. The CDR3 is 14 residues long. CDR3 residues: CASSRGSSNYGYTF. As DNA, the CDR3 is TGTGCCAGCAGCCGAGGGTCGTCTAACTATGGCTACACCTTC.

This clonotype was seen repeatedly, ten times or more. The CDR3 spells CASSQPGWVHYAV. Here the CDR3 DNA reads TGTGCCAGCAGCCAACCAGGTTGGGTTCATTACGCGGTC. The V call is TRBV3-1, the J call TRBJ2-7; no definite D call. Germline CDR1 reads LGHDT; CDR2 reads YNNKEL (reference sequence). The CDR3 consists of 13 residues.